Detailed here is one T cell receptor beta chain. Its cognate antigen is unknown. TCRdb re-analysed the 5' RACE reads in MiXCR, keeping a single row per CDR3 protein. Altogether 700,000 or so distinct CDR3 sequences are present, 8.6% being singletons, with the ten largest covering around 0.98%. The sample comes from a study of identical twins. The CDR3 spans 17 residues. Trimming took 4 bases from V and 0 from J, leaving 17 bases between them. CDR1 and CDR2 (germline): SGHTA, FQGNSA. Overall study results and limits: In drawing conclusions, the study used cross-sectional statistical analysis and did not follow the same donors.

The data also belong to a second study, concerning yellow fever vaccine responses in identical twins.

This chain joins TRBV7-2 and TRBJ2-3; D might be TRBD2 (5 bases). The clonotype originates from a woman under 30 in good health. Sequenced material: PBMCs. The CDR3 sequence: CASSWPAAETSTDTQYF. The CDR3, as DNA: TGTGCCAGCAGCTGGCCCGCAGCGGAGACTAGCACAGATACGCAGTATTTT.